This TCR beta chain was recorded in a study of cytomegalovirus exposure and HLA in healthy donors. Across the study: A subsequent analysis stated that the approximately 120 validation repertoires were run on the same platform as the approximately 610 first-cohort repertoires. Notes on the study in general: Published work reported that the classifier diagnosed cytomegalovirus status with high specificity and sensitivity. The study listed roughly 150 cytomegalovirus-associated TCR beta chains.

Data came from immunoSEQ multiplex PCR; TCRdb stores just in-frame clones and leaves some out. Seen here are roughly 68,000 clones, nearly 96% observed once, and the top ten hold about 4.5%. In the case of this clone: What it recognizes is unknown.

CDR3 length: 15 residues. V trimming: 4 bases; J trimming: 6 bases; junction bases outside the gene matches: 7. From germline, CDR1 is SGHRS and CDR2 YFSETQ. The donors were part of the validation cohort, which consisted of over a hundred subjects and was separate from the first cohort of 670 or so subjects. The source is a woman younger than 30 in good health and CMV-seropositive. The gene calls are TRBV5-1 and TRBJ1-5; 10 positions agree with TRBD1. The sequenced sample was PBMCs. CDR3 residues: CASSPGTGEAQPQHF. The CDR3 DNA reads as TGCGCCAGCAGCCCGGGGACAGGGGAGGCTCAGCCCCAGCATTTT.